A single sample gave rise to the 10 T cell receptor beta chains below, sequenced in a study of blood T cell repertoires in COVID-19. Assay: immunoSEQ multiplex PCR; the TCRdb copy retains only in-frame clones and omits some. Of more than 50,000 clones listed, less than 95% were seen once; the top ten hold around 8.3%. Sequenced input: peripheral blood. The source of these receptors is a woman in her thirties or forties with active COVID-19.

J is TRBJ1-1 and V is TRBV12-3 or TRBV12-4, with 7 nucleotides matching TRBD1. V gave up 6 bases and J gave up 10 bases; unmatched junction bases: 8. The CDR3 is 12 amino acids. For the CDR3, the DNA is TGTGCCAGCAGAACAGGGGCCAGGTTAGCTTTCTTT. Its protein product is CASRTGARLAFF.

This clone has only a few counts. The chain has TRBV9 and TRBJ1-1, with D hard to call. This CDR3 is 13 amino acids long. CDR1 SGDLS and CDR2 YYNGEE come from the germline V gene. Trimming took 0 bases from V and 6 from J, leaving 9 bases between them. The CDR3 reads CASSVVGAAEAFF. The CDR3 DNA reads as TGTGCCAGCAGCGTAGTTGGAGCAGCTGAAGCTTTCTTT.

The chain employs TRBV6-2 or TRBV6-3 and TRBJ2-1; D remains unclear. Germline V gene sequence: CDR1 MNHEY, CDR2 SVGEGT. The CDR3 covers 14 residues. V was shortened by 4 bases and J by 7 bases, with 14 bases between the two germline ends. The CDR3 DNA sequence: TGTGCCAGCAGTTTTCGGGTAGGCTGGAATGAGCAGTTCTTC. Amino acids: CASSFRVGWNEQFF.

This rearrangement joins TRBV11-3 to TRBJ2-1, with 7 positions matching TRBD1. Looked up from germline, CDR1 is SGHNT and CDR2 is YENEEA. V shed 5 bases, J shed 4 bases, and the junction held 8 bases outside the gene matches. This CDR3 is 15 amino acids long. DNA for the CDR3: TGTGCCAGCAGCCCCTTTGGGACAGATTACAATGAGCAGTTCTTC. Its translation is CASSPFGTDYNEQFF.

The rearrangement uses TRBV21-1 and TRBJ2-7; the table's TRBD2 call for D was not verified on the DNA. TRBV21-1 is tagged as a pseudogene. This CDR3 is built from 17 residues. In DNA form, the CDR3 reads TGTGCCAGCAGCCCGCGGGCCCGATCCTCCAACCCCTACGAGCAGTACTTC. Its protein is CASSPRARSSNPYEQYF.

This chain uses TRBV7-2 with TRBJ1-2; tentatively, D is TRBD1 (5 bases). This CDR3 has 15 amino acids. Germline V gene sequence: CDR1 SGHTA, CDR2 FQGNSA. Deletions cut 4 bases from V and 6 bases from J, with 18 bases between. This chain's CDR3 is CASSSGRAGPDGYTF. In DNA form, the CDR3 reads TGTGCCAGCAGCTCGGGCAGGGCAGGGCCCGATGGCTACACCTTC.

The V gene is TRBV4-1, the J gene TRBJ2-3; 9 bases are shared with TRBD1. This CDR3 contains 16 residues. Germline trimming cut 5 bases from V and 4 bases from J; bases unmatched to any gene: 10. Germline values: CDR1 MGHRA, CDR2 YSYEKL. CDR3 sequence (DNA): TGCGCCAGCAGCTCCCGGGACAGGGATGGTGCAGATACGCAGTATTTT. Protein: CASSSRDRDGADTQYF.

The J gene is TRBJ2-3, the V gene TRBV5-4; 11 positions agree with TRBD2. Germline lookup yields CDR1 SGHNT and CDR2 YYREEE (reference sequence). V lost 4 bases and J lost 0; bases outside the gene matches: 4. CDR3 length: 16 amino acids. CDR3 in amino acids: CASSARTSGSTDTQYF. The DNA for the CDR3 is TGTGCCAGCAGCGCTCGGACTAGCGGGAGCACAGATACGCAGTATTTT.

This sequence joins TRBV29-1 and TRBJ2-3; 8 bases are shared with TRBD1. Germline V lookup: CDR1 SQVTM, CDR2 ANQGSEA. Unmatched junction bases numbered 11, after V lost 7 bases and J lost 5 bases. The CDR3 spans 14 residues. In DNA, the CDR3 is TGCAGCGGCAGAACGACAGGGGCGGTAGATACGCAGTATTTT. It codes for CSGRTTGAVDTQYF.

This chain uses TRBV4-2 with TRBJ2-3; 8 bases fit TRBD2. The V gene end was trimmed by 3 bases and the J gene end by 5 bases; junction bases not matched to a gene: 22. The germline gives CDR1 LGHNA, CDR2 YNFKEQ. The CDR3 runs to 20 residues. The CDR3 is CASSQRDTPAGGGYGDTQYF. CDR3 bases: TGTGCCAGCAGCCAGAGAGATACACCGGCGGGAGGAGGGTATGGAGATACGCAGTATTTT.